This T cell receptor beta chain was captured by sequencing in a study of T cell repertoires in cytomegalovirus infection. Study at large: Selection of CMV epitopes for the study included recently identified HLA-C-restricted and well-studied HLA-B-restricted ones. Both a matching HLA type and CMV infection were indicated by public TCR beta signatures. Study-wide points: The study identified carriers of CMV plus the relevant HLA from cumulative public TCR beta family frequency.

TCRdb itself ran the reads through MiXCR, one entry per CDR3 protein. The sample lists around 750,000 distinct CDR3 sequences; over 25% were seen once. For this clonotype: Its antigen is unidentified.

The germline gives CDR1 LNHDA, CDR2 SQIVND (reference sequence). Deletions cut 7 bases from V and 4 bases from J, with 16 bases between. The CDR3 extends over 14 amino acids. The sample consisted of cultured CD8+ T cells from PBMCs, taken from culture after CMV antigen stimulation. V gene TRBV19 combines with J gene TRBJ1-1; TRBD1 might be the D (5 bases). The receptor's source is a human donor in good health (CMV status not recorded). Some clones in this sample may be carry-over from other donors' samples. Here the CDR3 reads CASTLEGLVTEAFF. The CDR3 nucleotides are TGTGCCAGTACGCTGGAGGGGCTTGTCACTGAAGCTTTCTTT.